This T cell receptor beta chain was sequenced in a study of cytomegalovirus exposure and HLA in healthy donors. Background on the study: In terms of ancestry, the Caucasian-associated cluster contained roughly 81% of the roughly 400 genotyped donors.

Germline CDR1 reads SGDLS; CDR2 reads YYNGEE. CDR3 size: 14 residues. V was pared by 3 bases and J by 2 bases, with 3 bases of the junction left unmatched. Only a few counts were recorded for this clone. Its matching antigen is unknown. The PCR used 60 Vbeta and 13 Jbeta primers. Generated by immunoSEQ multiplex PCR, the TCRdb table keeps only in-frame clones and is missing some. Counted here are about 99,000 clones, around 76% occurring once; the ten biggest clones make up around a tenth. Points from the study as a whole: V- and J-gene trimming of TCR beta was linked (in a later analysis) to a missense DCLRE1C variant.

Donors likely had unrecorded immune exposures despite being nominally healthy when sampled. Sequencing was carried out using PBMCs. The origin of this receptor is a woman between 18 and 29 years old in good health and CMV-seropositive. The chain is built from TRBV9 and TRBJ2-3, with 7 bases fitting TRBD1. In nucleotides, the CDR3 is TGTGCCAGCAGCGAGGGACAGACCACAGATACGCAGTATTTT. Protein sequence: CASSEGQTTDTQYF.